This T cell receptor (beta chain) derives from a study of blood T cell repertoires in COVID-19. Study in general: Both acute and convalescent COVID-19 samples were obtained from the United States, Italy and Spain. PBMCs, B-cell-depleted T cells, or T cells were the source of the cDNA or gDNA that made up the material.

Method: immunoSEQ multiplex PCR; TCRdb's copy keeps in-frame clones and lacks some. This repertoire shows some 300,000 clones, 90% found once; its top ten account for 0.95% to 1.3%. The CDR3 runs 16 residues. Germline CDR1 reads MNHNS; CDR2 reads SASEGT. V shed 2 bases, J shed 0 bases, and the junction held 6 bases outside the gene matches. The sequencing input was peripheral blood. The chain links TRBV6-1 to TRBJ2-5, with TRBD2 matching 7 bases. This receptor was obtained from a woman aged 40 to 55 with COVID-19, enrolled during active disease. The CDR3 DNA sequence: TGTGCCAGCAGTGAAAGTATTAGCGGGTACCAAGAGACCCAGTACTTC. Its translation: CASSESISGYQETQYF.